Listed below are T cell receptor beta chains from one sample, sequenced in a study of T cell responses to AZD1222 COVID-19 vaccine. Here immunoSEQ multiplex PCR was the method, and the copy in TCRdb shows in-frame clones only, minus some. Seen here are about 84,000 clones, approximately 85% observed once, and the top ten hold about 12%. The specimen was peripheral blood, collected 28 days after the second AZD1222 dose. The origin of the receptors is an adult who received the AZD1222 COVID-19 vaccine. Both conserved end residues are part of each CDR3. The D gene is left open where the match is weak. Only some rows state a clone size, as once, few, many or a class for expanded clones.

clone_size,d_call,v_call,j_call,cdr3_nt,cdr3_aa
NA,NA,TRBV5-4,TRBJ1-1,TGTGCCAGCAGCTTTCCTAATGGACCCCCTATCAACACTGAAGCTTTCTTT,CASSFPNGPPINTEAFF
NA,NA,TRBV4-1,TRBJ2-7,TGCGCCAGGCGTAACTGGGGAATTCACTACGAGCAGTACTTC,CARRNWGIHYEQYF
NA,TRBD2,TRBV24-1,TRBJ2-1,TGTGCCACCAGTGATCCCACGACTAGCGGTCCCACCTACAATGAGCAGTTCTTC,CATSDPTTSGPTYNEQFF
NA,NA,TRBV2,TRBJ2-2,TGTGCCAGCAGTACAGGGTCCAGGGAGCTGTTTTTT,CASSTGSRELFF
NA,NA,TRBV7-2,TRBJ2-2,TGTGCCAGCAGCTTTACTAGTCTCTCCGGGGAGCTGTTTTTT,CASSFTSLSGELFF
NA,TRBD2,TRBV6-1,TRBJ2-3,TGTGCCAGCAGTGAACCCCCAGCGGGGGGTTTAGATACGCAGTATTTT,CASSEPPAGGLDTQYF
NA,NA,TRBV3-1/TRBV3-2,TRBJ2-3,TGTGCCAGCAGCCACCGCACAGATACGCAGTATTTT,CASSHRTDTQYF
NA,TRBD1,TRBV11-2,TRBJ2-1,TGTGCCAGCAGCTGGGGACAGGCCAATGAGCAGTTCTTC,CASSWGQANEQFF
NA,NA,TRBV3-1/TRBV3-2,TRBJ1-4,TGTGCCAGCAGCCAGTCCAGGGGCTTTAGTGAAAAACTGTTTTTT,CASSQSRGFSEKLFF
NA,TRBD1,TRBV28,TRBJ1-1,TGTGCCAGCAGGAGAGACAGGGACGGAGTGGGTGAAGCTTTCTTT,CASRRDRDGVGEAFF
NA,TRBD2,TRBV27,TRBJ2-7,TGTGCCAGCAGACCCGGGACTAGCGTGTTATACGAGCAGTACTTC,CASRPGTSVLYEQYF
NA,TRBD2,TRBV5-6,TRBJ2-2,TGTGCCAGCAGCTCGAAACTAGCGGTGAACACCGGGGAGCTGTTTTTT,CASSSKLAVNTGELFF
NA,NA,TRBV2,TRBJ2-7,TGTGCCAGCAGGGGACGGGGACACTCCTACGAGCAGTACTTC,CASRGRGHSYEQYF
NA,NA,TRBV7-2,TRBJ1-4,TGTGCCAGCAGCTTAGTGACCAGGGTCTCGCCAACTAATGAAAAACTGTTTTTT,CASSLVTRVSPTNEKLFF
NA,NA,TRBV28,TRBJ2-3,TGTGCCAGCAGGGGTTTTGACGGAACAGATACGCAGTATTTT,CASRGFDGTDTQYF
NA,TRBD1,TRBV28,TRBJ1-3,TGTGCCAGCAGTCCTACGGGACAGGTCTCTGGAAACACCATATATTTT,CASSPTGQVSGNTIYF
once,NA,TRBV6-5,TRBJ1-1,TGTGCCAGTCGCGTGACCGTAAACACTGAAGCTTTCTTT,CASRVTVNTEAFF
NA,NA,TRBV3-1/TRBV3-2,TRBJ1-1,TGTGCCAGCCCGGGACCGGCCACTGAAGCTTTCTTT,CASPGPATEAFF
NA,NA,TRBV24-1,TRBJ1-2,TGTGCCACCAGTGAAACAGGTCTTGCGCGGGGCTACACCTTC,CATSETGLARGYTF
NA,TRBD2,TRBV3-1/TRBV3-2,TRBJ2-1,TGTGCCAGCAGCCAAGCTCGGACTAGCGGGGGCTGGCAGTTCTTC,CASSQARTSGGWQFF
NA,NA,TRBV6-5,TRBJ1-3,TGTGCCAGCTGGGAGGCAAGCTCTGGAAACACCATATATTTT,CASWEASSGNTIYF
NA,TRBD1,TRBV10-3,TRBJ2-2,TGTGCCATCAGGCCACAGGACAGGGAAGGCGGGGAGCTGTTTTTT,CAIRPQDREGGELFF
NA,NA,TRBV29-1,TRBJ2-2,TGCAGCGTTGAGGCCGGGGAGCTGTTTTTT,CSVEAGELFF
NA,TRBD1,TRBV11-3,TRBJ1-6,TGTGCCAGCACGGGACGGACAGGCAATTCACCCCTCCACTTT,CASTGRTGNSPLHF
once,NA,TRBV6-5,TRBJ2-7,TGTGCCAGCAGTTACTCGACCGCGAATTCCTACGAGCAGTACTTC,CASSYSTANSYEQYF
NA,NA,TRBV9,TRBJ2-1,TGTGCCAGCAGCGTAGCCGACGGTCGTGAGCAGTTCTTC,CASSVADGREQFF
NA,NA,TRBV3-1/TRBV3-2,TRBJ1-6,TGTGCCAGCAGTAAACAGCGAACGGCCTATAATTCACCCCTCCACTTT,CASSKQRTAYNSPLHF
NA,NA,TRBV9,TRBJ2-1,TGTGCCAGCAGCGTAGGGTACCCCTACAATGAGCAGTTCTTC,CASSVGYPYNEQFF
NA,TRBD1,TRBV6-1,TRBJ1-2,TGTGCCAGCAGTGAAAGAATAAACAGGGGTAACTATGGCTACACCTTC,CASSERINRGNYGYTF
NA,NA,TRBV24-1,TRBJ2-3,TGTGCCACCAGTGATTGGGGGCGGCGCACAGATACGCAGTATTTT,CATSDWGRRTDTQYF
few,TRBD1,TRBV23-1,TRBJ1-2,TGCGCCAGCAGTCACCTGGACAGGTCGGACTATGGCTACACCTTC,CASSHLDRSDYGYTF
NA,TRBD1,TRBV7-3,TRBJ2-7,TGTGCCAGCAGCTTCCAGGGGGAGAGCCACGAGCAGTACTTC,CASSFQGESHEQYF
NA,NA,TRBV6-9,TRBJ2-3,TGTGCCAGCAGTCCAGCCGATACGCAGTATTTT,CASSPADTQYF
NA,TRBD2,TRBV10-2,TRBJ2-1,TGCGCCTCCGGCCTCGGACTAGTCCTTTACAATGAGCAGTTCTTC,CASGLGLVLYNEQFF
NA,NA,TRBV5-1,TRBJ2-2,TGCGCCAGCAGCTCGGACACTCAGGCCGGGGAGCTGTTTTTT,CASSSDTQAGELFF
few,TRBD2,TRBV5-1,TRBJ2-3,TGCGCCAGCAGCTTGGAAGGCGGGAGGGTTACAGATACGCAGTATTTT,CASSLEGGRVTDTQYF
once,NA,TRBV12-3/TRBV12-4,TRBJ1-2,TGTGCCAGCAGTTTGCGTAGGGACTATGGCTACACCTTC,CASSLRRDYGYTF
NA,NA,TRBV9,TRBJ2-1,TGTGCCAGCAGCGGAGGGACTGTGGACTACAATGAGCAGTTCTTC,CASSGGTVDYNEQFF
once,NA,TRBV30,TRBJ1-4,TGTGCCTGGGGGGCAGGAGGGGGGGAAAAACTGTTTTTT,CAWGAGGGEKLFF
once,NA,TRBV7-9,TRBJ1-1,TGTGCCAGCAGCGCCTCGGGGGGCACTGAAGCTTTCTTT,CASSASGGTEAFF
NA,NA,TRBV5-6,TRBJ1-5,TGTGCCAGCAGTCGAGGGAGTAGCAATCAGCCCCAGCATTTT,CASSRGSSNQPQHF
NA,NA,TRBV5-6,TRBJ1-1,TGTGCCAGCCAGGGGCAGTTGAACACTGAAGCTTTCTTT,CASQGQLNTEAFF
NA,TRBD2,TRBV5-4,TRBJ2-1,TGTGCCAGCACAACTAGCGGGAGTTCCTACAATGAGCAGTTCTTC,CASTTSGSSYNEQFF
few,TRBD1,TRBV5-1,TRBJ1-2,TGCGCCAGCAGCTTGCAAAGGACAGGGAATGGCTACACCTTC,CASSLQRTGNGYTF
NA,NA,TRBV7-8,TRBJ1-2,TGTGCCAGCAGTGACGACAGGTATTATGGCTACACCTTC,CASSDDRYYGYTF
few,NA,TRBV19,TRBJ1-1,TGTGCCAGTAGTATAGATCTGGAGGATCCTGAAGCTTTCTTT,CASSIDLEDPEAFF
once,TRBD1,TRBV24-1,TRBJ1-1,TGTGCCACAGTCGAGCCGGGGGTCGCAGACAGGGGAGGAACTGAAGCTTTCTTT,CATVEPGVADRGGTEAFF
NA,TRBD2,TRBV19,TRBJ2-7,TGTGCCAGTAGTTTAACTCTAGCGGGAGTGATCCCCGAGCAGTACTTC,CASSLTLAGVIPEQYF
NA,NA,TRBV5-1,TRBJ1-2,TGCGCCAGCAGTGCGGGGGAGAGCTATGGCTACACCTTC,CASSAGESYGYTF
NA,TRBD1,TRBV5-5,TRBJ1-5,TGTGCCAGCAGCCCGGCGGACAGGGTGAGTCAGCCCCAGCATTTT,CASSPADRVSQPQHF
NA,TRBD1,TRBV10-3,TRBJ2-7,TGTGCCATCAAGCCCGGGACAGATCCCTACGAGCAGTACTTC,CAIKPGTDPYEQYF
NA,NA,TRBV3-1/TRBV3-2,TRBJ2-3,TGTGCCAGCAGCCAAGTGGGTGCAGATACGCAGTATTTT,CASSQVGADTQYF